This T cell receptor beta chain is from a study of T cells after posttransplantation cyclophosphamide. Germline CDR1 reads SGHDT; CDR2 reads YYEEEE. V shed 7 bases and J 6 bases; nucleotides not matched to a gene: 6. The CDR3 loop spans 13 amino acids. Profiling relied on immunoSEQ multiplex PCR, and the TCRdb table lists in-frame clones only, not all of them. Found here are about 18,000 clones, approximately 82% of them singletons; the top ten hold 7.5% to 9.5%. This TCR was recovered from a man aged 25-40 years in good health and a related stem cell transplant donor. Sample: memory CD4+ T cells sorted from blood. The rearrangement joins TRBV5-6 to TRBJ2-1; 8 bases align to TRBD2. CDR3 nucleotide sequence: TGTGCCAGCCTACTAGCGGCAGTCAATGAGCAGTTCTTC. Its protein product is CASLLAAVNEQFF.